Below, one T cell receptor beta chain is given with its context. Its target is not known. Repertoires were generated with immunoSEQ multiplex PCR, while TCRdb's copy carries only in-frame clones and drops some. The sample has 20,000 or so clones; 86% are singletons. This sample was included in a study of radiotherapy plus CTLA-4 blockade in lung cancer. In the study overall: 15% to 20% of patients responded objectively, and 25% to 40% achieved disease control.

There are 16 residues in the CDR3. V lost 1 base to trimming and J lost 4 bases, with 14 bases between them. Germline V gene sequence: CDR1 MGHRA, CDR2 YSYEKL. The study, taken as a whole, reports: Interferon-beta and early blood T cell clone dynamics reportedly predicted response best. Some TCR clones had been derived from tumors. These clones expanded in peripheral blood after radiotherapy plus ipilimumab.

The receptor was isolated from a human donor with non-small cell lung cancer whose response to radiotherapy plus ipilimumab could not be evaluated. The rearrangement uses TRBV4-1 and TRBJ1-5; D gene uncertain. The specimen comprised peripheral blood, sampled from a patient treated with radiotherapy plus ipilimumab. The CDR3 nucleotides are TGCGCCAGCAGCCAAGTCAGCCCCAGAGGAAATCAGCCCCAGCATTTT. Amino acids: CASSQVSPRGNQPQHF.